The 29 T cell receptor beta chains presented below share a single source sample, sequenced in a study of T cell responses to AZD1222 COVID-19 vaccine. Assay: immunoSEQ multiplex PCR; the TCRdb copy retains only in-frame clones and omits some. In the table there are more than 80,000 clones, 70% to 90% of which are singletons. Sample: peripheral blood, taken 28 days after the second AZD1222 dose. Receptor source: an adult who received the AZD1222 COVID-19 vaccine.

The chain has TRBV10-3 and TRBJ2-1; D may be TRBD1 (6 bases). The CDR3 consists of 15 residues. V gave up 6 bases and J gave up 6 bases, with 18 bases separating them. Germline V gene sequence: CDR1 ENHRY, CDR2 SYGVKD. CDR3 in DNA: TGTGCCATCAGCCGTGGGACACTCGAGGGCAATGAGCAGTTCTTC. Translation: CAISRGTLEGNEQFF.

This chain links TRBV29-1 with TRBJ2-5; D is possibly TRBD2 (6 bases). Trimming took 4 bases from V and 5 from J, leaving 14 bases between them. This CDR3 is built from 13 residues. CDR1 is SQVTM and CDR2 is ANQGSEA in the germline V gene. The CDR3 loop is CSVGGGAWETQYF. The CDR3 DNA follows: TGCAGCGTTGGTGGAGGGGCTTGGGAGACCCAGTACTTC.

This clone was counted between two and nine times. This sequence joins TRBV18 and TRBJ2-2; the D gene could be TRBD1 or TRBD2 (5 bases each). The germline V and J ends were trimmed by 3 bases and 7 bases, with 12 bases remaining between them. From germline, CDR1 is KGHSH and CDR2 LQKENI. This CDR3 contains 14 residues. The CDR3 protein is CASSPTWGRGELFF. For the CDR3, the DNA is TGTGCCAGCTCACCTACATGGGGACGCGGGGAGCTGTTTTTT. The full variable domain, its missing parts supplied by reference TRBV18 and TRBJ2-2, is NAGVMQNPRHLVRRRGQEARLRCSPMKGHSHVYWYRQLPEEGLKFMVYLQKENIIDESGMPKERFSAEFPKEGPSILRIQQVVRGDSAAYFCASSPTWGRGELFFGEGSRLTVL.

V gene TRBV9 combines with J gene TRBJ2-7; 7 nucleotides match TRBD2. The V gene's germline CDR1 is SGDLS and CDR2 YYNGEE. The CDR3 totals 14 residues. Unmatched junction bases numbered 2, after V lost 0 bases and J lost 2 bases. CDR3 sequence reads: CASSVESGTYEQYF. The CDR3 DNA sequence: TGTGCCAGCAGCGTAGAGAGCGGGACCTACGAGCAGTACTTC.

The CDR3 region has the DNA TGTGCCAGCAGTGAACAGGGTTTGGCTGGAAACACCATATATTTT. Residues: CASSEQGLAGNTIYF. The gene calls are TRBV2 and TRBJ1-3, with TRBD1 as a possible D gene (5 bases). The germline V gene has CDR1 SNHLY and CDR2 FYNNEI. The V gene lost 2 bases and the J gene lost 2 bases, with 10 bases spanning the gap. The CDR3 loop spans 15 amino acids. Together with reference TRBV2 and TRBJ1-3, the CDR3 gives the full variable domain: EPEVTQTPSHQVTQMGQEVILRCVPISNHLYFYWYRQILGQKVEFLVSFYNNEISEKSEIFDDQFSVERPDGSNFTLKIRSTKLEDSAMYFCASSEQGLAGNTIYFGEGSWLTVV.

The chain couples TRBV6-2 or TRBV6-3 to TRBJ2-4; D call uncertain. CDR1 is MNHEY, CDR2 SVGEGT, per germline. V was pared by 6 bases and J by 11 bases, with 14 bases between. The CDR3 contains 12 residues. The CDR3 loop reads CASSPSAYFQYF. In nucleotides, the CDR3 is TGTGCCAGCAGCCCCAGTGCGTATTTTCAGTACTTC.

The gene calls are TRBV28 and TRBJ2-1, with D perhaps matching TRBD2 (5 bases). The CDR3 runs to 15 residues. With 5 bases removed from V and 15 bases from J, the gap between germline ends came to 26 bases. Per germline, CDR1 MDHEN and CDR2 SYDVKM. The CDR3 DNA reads TGTGCCAGCAGTCCCCCGGCAGAGCTAGGAGCTGGAGGGTTCTTC. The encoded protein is CASSPPAELGAGGFF. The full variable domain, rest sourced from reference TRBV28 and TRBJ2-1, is DVKVTQSSRYLVKRTGEKVFLECVQDMDHENMFWYRQDPGLGLRLIYFSYDVKMKEKGDIPEGYSVSREKKERFSLILESASTNQTSMYLCASSPPAELGAGGFFGPGTRLTVL.

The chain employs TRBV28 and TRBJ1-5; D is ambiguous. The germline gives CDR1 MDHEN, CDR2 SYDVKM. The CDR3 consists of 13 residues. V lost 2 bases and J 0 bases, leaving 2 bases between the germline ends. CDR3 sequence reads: CASSLVSNQPQHF. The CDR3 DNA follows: TGTGCCAGCAGTTTAGTTAGCAATCAGCCCCAGCATTTT.

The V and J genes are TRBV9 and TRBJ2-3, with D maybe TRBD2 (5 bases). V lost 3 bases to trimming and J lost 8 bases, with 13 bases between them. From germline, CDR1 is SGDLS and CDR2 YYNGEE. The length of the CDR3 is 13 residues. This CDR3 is CASSAGGTGTQYF. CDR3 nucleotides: TGTGCCAGCAGCGCAGGAGGCACTGGTACGCAGTATTTT.

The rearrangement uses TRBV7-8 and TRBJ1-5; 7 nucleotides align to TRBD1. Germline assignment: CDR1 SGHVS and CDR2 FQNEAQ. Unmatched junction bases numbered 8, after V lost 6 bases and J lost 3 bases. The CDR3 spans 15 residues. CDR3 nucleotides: TGTGCCAGCAGGACAGGGAATAGTGTCAATCAGCCCCAGCATTTT. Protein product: CASRTGNSVNQPQHF.

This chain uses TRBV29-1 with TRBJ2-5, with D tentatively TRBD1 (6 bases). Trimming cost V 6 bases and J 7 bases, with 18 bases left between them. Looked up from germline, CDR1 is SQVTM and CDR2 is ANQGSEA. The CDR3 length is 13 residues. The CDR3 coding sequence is TGCAGCGTCTCCCTTGGGGGCCAGGGGACCCAGTACTTC. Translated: CSVSLGGQGTQYF. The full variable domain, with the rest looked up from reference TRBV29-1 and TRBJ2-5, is SAVISQKPSRDICQRGTSLTIQCQVDSQVTMMFWYRQQPGQSLTLIATANQGSEATYESGFVIDKFPISRPNLTFSTLTVSNMSPEDSSIYLCSVSLGGQGTQYFGPGTRLLVL.

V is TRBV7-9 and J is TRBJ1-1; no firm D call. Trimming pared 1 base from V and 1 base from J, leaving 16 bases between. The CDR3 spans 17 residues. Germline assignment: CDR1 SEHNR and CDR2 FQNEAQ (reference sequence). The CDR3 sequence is CASSLVGARRRNTEAFF. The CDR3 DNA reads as TGTGCCAGCAGCTTAGTTGGAGCGCGCCGGCGGAACACTGAAGCTTTCTTT.

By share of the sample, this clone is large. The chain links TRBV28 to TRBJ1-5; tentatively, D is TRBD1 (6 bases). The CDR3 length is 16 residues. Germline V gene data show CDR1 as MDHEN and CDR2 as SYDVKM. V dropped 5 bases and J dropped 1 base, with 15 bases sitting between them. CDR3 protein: CASSLDSPWSNQPQHF. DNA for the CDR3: TGTGCCAGCAGTCTGGACAGCCCGTGGAGCAATCAGCCCCAGCATTTT.

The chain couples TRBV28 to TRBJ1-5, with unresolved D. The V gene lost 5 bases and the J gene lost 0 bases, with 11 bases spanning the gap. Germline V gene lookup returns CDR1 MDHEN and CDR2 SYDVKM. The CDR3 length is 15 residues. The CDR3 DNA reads TGTGCCAGCAGTGGGCAGTTATATAGCAATCAGCCCCAGCATTTT. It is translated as CASSGQLYSNQPQHF.

For the CDR3, the DNA is TGTGCCAGCAGTTACGGGGAGGGGAGCACAGATACGCAGTATTTT. Translation: CASSYGEGSTDTQYF. The rearrangement links TRBV6-2 or TRBV6-3 to TRBJ2-3; 7 positions agree with TRBD2. Germline V gene data show CDR1 as MNHEY and CDR2 as SVGEGT. The V gene end was trimmed by 2 bases and the J gene end by 0 bases; junction bases not matched to a gene: 2. The CDR3 length is 15 residues.

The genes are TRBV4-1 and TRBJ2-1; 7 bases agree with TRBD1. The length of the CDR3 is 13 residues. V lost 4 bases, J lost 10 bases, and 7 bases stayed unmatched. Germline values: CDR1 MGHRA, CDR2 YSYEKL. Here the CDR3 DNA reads TGCGCCAGCAGCCGCGCTCCCAGGGGGGAGCAGTTCTTC. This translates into CASSRAPRGEQFF.

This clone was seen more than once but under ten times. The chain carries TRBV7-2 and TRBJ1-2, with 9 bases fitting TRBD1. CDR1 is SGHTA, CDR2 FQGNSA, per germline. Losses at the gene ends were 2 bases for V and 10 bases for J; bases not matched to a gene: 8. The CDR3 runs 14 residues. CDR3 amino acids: CASSLTGQGRPYTF. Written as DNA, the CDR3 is TGTGCCAGCAGCTTAACGGGACAGGGTAGGCCCTACACCTTC.

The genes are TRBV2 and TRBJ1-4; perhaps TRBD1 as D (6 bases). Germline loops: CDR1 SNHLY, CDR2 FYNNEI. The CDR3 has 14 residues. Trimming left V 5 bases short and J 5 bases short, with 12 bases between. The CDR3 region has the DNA TGTGCCAGCAGTCTCGACAGGCAGAATGAAAAACTGTTTTTT. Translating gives CASSLDRQNEKLFF.

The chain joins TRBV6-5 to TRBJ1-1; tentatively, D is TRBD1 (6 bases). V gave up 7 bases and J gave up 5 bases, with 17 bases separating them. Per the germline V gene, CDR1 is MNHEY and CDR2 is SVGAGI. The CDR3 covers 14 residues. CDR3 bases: TGTGCCAGCAAACAGGGTCCTCTAAGAACTGAAGCTTTCTTT. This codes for CASKQGPLRTEAFF.

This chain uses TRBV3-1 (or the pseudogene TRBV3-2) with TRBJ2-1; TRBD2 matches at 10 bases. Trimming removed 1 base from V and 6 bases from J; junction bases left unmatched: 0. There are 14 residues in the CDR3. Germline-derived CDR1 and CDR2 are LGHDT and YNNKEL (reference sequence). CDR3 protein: CASSQGTSGNEQFF. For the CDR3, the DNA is TGTGCCAGCAGCCAAGGGACTAGCGGCAATGAGCAGTTCTTC.

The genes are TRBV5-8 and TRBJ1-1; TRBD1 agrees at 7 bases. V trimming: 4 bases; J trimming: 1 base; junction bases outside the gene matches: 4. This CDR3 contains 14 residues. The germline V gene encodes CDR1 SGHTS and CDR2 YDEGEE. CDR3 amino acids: CASSPRQGNTEAFF. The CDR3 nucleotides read TGTGCCAGCAGCCCACGACAGGGGAACACTGAAGCTTTCTTT.

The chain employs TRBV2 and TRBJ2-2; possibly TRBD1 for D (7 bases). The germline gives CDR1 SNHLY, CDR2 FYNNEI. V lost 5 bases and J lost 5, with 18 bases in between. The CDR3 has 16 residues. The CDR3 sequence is CASSPTGTFGTGELFF. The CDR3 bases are TGTGCCAGCAGTCCGACAGGGACTTTTGGTACCGGGGAGCTGTTTTTT.

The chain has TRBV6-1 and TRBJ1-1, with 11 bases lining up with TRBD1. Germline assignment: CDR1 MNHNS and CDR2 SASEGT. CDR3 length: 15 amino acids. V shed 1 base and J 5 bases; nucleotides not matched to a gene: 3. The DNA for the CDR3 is TGTGCCAGCAGTGAAGGGACAGGGGGCTATACTGAAGCTTTCTTT. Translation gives CASSEGTGGYTEAFF.

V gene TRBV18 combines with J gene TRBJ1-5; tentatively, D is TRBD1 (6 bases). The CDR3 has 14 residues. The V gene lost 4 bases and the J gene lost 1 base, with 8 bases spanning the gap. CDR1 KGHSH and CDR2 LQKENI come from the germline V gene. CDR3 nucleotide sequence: TGTGCCAGCTCACAGGGGGGGAGCAATCAGCCCCAGCATTTT. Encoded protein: CASSQGGSNQPQHF.

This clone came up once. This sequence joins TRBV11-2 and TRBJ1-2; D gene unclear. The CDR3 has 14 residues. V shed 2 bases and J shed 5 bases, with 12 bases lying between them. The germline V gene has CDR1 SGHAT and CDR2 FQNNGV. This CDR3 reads CASSLLDLAYGYTF. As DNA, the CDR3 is TGTGCCAGCAGCTTACTGGATCTTGCGTATGGCTACACCTTC.

CDR3 residues: CASRPQGGRGETQYF. CDR3 nucleotide sequence: TGTGCCAGCAGACCCCAAGGGGGGCGGGGAGAGACCCAGTACTTC. This sequence joins TRBV27 and TRBJ2-5; either TRBD1 or TRBD2 may fit D (6 bases each). Per the germline V gene, CDR1 is MNHEY and CDR2 is SMNVEV (reference sequence). The CDR3 covers 15 residues. V dropped 6 bases and J dropped 4 bases, with 18 bases sitting between them.

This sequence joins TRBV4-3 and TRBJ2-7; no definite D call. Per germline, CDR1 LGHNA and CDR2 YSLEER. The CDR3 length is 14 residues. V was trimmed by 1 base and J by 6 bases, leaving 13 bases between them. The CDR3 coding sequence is TGCGCCAGCAGCCAAGGTTGGGCGATGGGCGAGCAGTACTTC. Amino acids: CASSQGWAMGEQYF.

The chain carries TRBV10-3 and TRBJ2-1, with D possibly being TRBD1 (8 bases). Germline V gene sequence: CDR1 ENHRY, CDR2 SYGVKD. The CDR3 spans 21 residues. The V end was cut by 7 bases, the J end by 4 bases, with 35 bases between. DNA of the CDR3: TGTGCCATCAACGGGATTGACAGGGGCCGACTGGGAGGGCAGGCTTACAATGAGCAGTTCTTC. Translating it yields CAINGIDRGRLGGQAYNEQFF.

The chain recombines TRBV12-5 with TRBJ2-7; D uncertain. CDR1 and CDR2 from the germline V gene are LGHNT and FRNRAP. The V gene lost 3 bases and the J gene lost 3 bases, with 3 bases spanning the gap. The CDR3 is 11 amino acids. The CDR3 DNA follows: TGTGCTAGTGGTTTCAACTACGAGCAGTACTTC. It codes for CASGFNYEQYF. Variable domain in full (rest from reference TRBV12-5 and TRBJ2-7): DARVTQTPRHKVTEMGQEVTMRCQPILGHNTVFWYRQTMMQGLELLAYFRNRAPLDDSGMPKDRFSAEMPDATLATLKIQPSEPRDSAVYFCASGFNYEQYFGPGTRLTVT.